This TCR beta chain was sequenced in a study of cytomegalovirus exposure and HLA in healthy donors. On the study more broadly: Some 80 million unique TCR sequences came from HLA-typed donors in an early release. The study placed about four fifths of its roughly 430 genotyped donors in the Caucasian-associated ancestry cluster.

Per germline, CDR1 SGHRS and CDR2 YFSETQ. The CDR3 extends over 15 amino acids. The ends lost 3 bases at V and 3 bases at J; junction bases unmatched: 5. PCR was performed using 60 Vbeta and 13 Jbeta primers. The method was immunoSEQ multiplex PCR; TCRdb's version includes in-frame clones alone and lacks a portion of them. The profile covers 150,000 to 200,000 clones, with around 79% appearing a single time and approximately 0.39% taken by the ten largest. The sequencing input was PBMCs. The receptor was isolated from a male donor in good health and CMV-seropositive. The chain carries TRBV5-1 and TRBJ2-3, with 9 bases lining up with TRBD1. CDR3 bases: TGCGCCAGCAGCTCTGGACAGGGGTTGACAGATACGCAGTATTTT. Translating it yields CASSSGQGLTDTQYF.